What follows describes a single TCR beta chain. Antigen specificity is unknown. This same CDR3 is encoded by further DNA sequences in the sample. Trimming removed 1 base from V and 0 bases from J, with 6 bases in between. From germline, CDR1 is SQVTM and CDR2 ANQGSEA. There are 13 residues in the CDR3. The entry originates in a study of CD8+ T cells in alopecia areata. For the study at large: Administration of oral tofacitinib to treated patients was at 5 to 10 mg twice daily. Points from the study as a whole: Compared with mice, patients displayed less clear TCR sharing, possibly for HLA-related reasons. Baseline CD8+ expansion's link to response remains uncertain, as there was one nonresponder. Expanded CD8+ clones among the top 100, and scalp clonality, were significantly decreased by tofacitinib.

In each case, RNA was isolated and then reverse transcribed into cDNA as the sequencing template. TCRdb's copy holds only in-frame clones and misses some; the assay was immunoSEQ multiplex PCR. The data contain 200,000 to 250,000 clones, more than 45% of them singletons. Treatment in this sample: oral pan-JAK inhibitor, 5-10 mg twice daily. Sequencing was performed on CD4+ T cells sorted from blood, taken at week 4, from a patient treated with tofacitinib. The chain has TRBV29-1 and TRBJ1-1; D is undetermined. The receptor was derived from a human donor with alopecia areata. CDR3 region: CSVEGRMNTEAFF. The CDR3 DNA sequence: TGCAGCGTTGAAGGACGGATGAACACTGAAGCTTTCTTT. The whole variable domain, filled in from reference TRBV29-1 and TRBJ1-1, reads SAVISQKPSRDICQRGTSLTIQCQVDSQVTMMFWYRQQPGQSLTLIATANQGSEATYESGFVIDKFPISRPNLTFSTLTVSNMSPEDSSIYLCSVEGRMNTEAFFGQGTRLTVV.